What follows is one T cell receptor (beta chain) and its context. This entry belongs to a study of blood T cell repertoires in COVID-19. The CDR3 has 15 residues. V was clipped by 2 bases and J by 8 bases; unmatched bases: 8. The germline CDR1 and CDR2 sequences are MNHNY and SVGAGI (reference sequence). Assay used: immunoSEQ multiplex PCR; TCRdb lists only in-frame clones, some missing. The sample lists over 200,000 clones; around 80% were seen once. The chain joins TRBV6-6 to TRBJ1-2; 10 nucleotides align to TRBD1. Sequencing was done on a sample of peripheral blood. The clonotype was recovered from a human donor in a cohort sampled during active COVID-19. The CDR3 loop reads CASSYAGTGEYGYTF. The CDR3, as DNA: TGTGCCAGCAGTTACGCCGGGACAGGGGAGTACGGCTACACCTTC.